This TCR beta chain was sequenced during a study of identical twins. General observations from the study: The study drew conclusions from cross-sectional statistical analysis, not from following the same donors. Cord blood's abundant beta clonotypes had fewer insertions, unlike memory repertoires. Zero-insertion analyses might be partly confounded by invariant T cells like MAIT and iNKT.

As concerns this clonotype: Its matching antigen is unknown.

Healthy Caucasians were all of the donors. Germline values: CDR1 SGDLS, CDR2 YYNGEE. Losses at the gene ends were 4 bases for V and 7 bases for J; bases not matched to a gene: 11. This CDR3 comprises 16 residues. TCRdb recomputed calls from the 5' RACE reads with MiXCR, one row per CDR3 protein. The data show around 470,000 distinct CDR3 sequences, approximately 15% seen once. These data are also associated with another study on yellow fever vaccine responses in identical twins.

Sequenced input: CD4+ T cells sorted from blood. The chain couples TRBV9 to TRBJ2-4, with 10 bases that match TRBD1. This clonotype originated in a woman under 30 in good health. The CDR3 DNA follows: TGTGCCAGCAGCACCCAGACAGGGGGCTCGCGGAACATTCAGTACTTC. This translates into CASSTQTGGSRNIQYF.